This T cell receptor (beta chain) comes out of a study of blood T cells in healthy people across ages. Study-wide background: When template switching was applied, about one barcoded beta molecule was captured per two T cells.

Comments on this clonotype: Its antigen is undetermined.

The draw of peripheral blood yielded 8.5 to 10 milliliters from each donor. A second PCR of about 6 to 11 cycles used a sample-barcoded 5' primer and a J-beta primer mix. CDR3-containing paired-end reads numbered at least 2.5 million in each sample. Via MiXCR, TCRdb re-called the 5' RACE reads, giving one row per CDR3 protein. The table shows about 830,000 distinct CDR3 sequences, with around 62% occurring only once. Per germline, CDR1 SGHAT and CDR2 FQNNGV. V was shortened by 4 bases and J by 12 bases, with 13 bases between the two germline ends. CDR3 length equals 12 residues. Findings and limits, study-wide: Nothing was known about donor CMV status, and this possibly confounded expanded clonotype changes.

V gene TRBV11-2 combines with J gene TRBJ2-1, with TRBD1 as a possible D gene (6 bases). Sequencing was done on a sample of blood. The origin of this receptor is a man aged 25 to 40 in good health. DNA for the CDR3: TGTGCCAGCAGCTCCCCCGGGACACCGCAGTTCTTC. Translated, it gives CASSSPGTPQFF.